The clone carrying this T cell receptor (beta chain) was seen only a few times. This record belongs to a study of blood T cell repertoires in COVID-19. The overall study: The United States, Italy and Spain supplied acute and convalescent COVID-19 samples.

Seattle researchers signed up patients amid active infection and tracked them longitudinally. In the authors' workflow: Scientists estimated how many nucleated cells there were by amplifying reference gene primers. Produced via immunoSEQ multiplex PCR; TCRdb's table is partial and in-frame only. The V and J calls and clone size were taken over from that table, and D and trimming were inferred from the DNA. The repertoire has 50,000 to 60,000 clones, roughly 84% of them found once; the top ten carry around 9.1%. The CDR3 has 16 amino acids. Germline loops: CDR1 KGHDR, CDR2 SFDVKD. After removal of 2 bases from V and 7 bases from J, the junction contained 4 bases not matched to a gene.

The sequencing input was peripheral blood. The receptor comes from a man older than 75 with COVID-19, enrolled during active disease. The chain recombines TRBV24-1 with TRBJ2-2; the match to TRBD1 covers 12 bases. Here the CDR3 DNA reads TGTGCCACCAGTGATTCGGGACAGGGGGCGGTCGGGGAGCTGTTTTTT. Encoded protein: CATSDSGQGAVGELFF.